These T cell receptor beta chains were read from a single sample in a study of neoadjuvant anti-PD-1 for oral cavity cancer. Libraries were prepared by immunoSEQ multiplex PCR; TCRdb keeps only in-frame clonotypes and omits some of them. The sample contains 14,000 or so clones, less than 80% of which appear only once. The specimen comprised PBMCs, sampled after nivolumab (anti-PD-1) treatment. Every receptor here comes from a person between 40 and 79 years old with oral cavity squamous cell carcinoma. Both conserved end residues are part of each CDR3. A D gene is named only where the DNA matches it firmly. Clone sizes are given selectively: once, few, many, or a class where the clone is expanded.

TGTGCCAGCAGTGAGGCCACTAGCGGTACGAAGTTCTTC	CASSEATSGTKFF	NA	TRBJ2-1	TRBV6-1	TRBD2
TGTGCCAGTAGTATGAGAACCGGGACCTCAAACTATGGCTACACCTTC	CASSMRTGTSNYGYTF	NA	TRBJ1-2	TRBV19	NA
TGCGCCAAGTCGACCGCGCCCCTCTTT	CAKSTAPLF	NA	TRBJ1-4	TRBV10-1	NA
TGTGCCAGCAGTTACTCGGGACTAGCGGGAGGGGGTGAGCAGTTCTTC	CASSYSGLAGGGEQFF	NA	TRBJ2-1	TRBV6-5	TRBD2
TGTGCTAGCAGCAGAGGGAATTCGGGGGAGACCCAGTACTTC	CASSRGNSGETQYF	NA	TRBJ2-5	TRBV7-7	NA
TGTGCCAGCAGCGTGGCAGGGATGATCGACGAGCAGTACTTC	CASSVAGMIDEQYF	NA	TRBJ2-7	TRBV9	NA
TGCGCCAGCAGCCAAGGTCACTCCGTTTGGGAGACCCAGTACTTC	CASSQGHSVWETQYF	NA	TRBJ2-5	TRBV4-1	NA
TGTGCCAGCAGCCCCGGACGAACGTCCTACGAGCAGTACTTC	CASSPGRTSYEQYF	NA	TRBJ2-7	TRBV13	NA
TGCGCCAGCAGCGCGCCGGGAGAGATGGGCTCCTACAATGAGCAGTTCTTC	CASSAPGEMGSYNEQFF	NA	TRBJ2-1	TRBV5-1	NA
TGTGCCAGCAGCCCCGACAGGAGTATGAACACTGAAGCTTTCTTT	CASSPDRSMNTEAFF	NA	TRBJ1-1	TRBV5-4	NA
TGTGCCTGGGGGGACAGGGCCTATGGCTACACCTTC	CAWGDRAYGYTF	NA	TRBJ1-2	TRBV30	TRBD1
TGTGCCAGCTGGAGGGGCGGTTTTACCGGGGAGCTGTTTTTT	CASWRGGFTGELFF	NA	TRBJ2-2	TRBV2	NA
TGTGCCAGCAGTCCAACTCTATCGGCCAAAAACATTCAGTACTTC	CASSPTLSAKNIQYF	NA	TRBJ2-4	TRBV27	NA
TGTGCCATCAGTGCGCTAGCGGAATCGAACACCGGGGAGCTGTTTTTT	CAISALAESNTGELFF	NA	TRBJ2-2	TRBV10-3	TRBD2
TGTGCCAGCTCACCAATCTTGGGGACTGAAGCTTTCTTT	CASSPILGTEAFF	NA	TRBJ1-1	TRBV18	NA
TGTGCCAGCAGGGGACAGGGATTACCCTATGGCTACACCTTC	CASRGQGLPYGYTF	once	TRBJ1-2	TRBV6-1	TRBD1
TGTGCCAGCAGCTACAGGACAGGGTGGGGTGAGCAGTTCTTC	CASSYRTGWGEQFF	NA	TRBJ2-1	TRBV5-6	TRBD1
TGTGCCAGCGGTCGTCTAGATGGCTACACCTTC	CASGRLDGYTF	NA	TRBJ1-2	TRBV6-1	NA
TGTGCCTGGAGTGTAACGCGGGAGGGCACAGATACGCAGTATTTT	CAWSVTREGTDTQYF	NA	TRBJ2-3	TRBV30	TRBD2
TGTGCCTGGAGCCAGCACAATGAGCAGTTCTTC	CAWSQHNEQFF	NA	TRBJ2-1	TRBV30	NA
TGCGCCAGCAGCCGGACAGGGAACATTCAGTACTTC	CASSRTGNIQYF	NA	TRBJ2-4	TRBV4-1	TRBD1
TGTGCCAGCAGTTCGGGACTCCTCCGTGAAAACATTCAGTACTTC	CASSSGLLRENIQYF	NA	TRBJ2-4	TRBV27	NA
TGTGCCAGCAGCTTAGGAACAGGGAACACTGAAGCTTTCTTT	CASSLGTGNTEAFF	NA	TRBJ1-1	TRBV7-8	NA
TGTGCCAGTAGACCGACAGGGAACATCAATCAGCCCCAGCATTTT	CASRPTGNINQPQHF	NA	TRBJ1-5	TRBV19	TRBD1
TGTGCCAGCAGTGCCCTTCGTCCGGGACTAGCGAGGAACGAGCAGTACTTC	CASSALRPGLARNEQYF	NA	TRBJ2-7	TRBV2	TRBD2
TGTGCCAGCAGGTCCCCAGGGGCGAGGAATGAAAAACTGTTTTTT	CASRSPGARNEKLFF	once	TRBJ1-4	TRBV28	NA
TGTGCCAGCAGCCTCGGACAGGGCTCGAACTATGGCTACACCTTC	CASSLGQGSNYGYTF	NA	TRBJ1-2	TRBV27	TRBD1
TGTGCCAGCAGCTTAGCCCACGGGAGCGAGCAGTACTTC	CASSLAHGSEQYF	NA	TRBJ2-7	TRBV7-8	NA
TGTGCCACCAGCACGAACAGGGGGAATGAGCAGTTCTTC	CATSTNRGNEQFF	NA	TRBJ2-1	TRBV15	TRBD1
TGTGCCAGTAGTATTTGGCGGGCCTTGGAGAATGAGCAGTTCTTC	CASSIWRALENEQFF	once	TRBJ2-1	TRBV19	NA